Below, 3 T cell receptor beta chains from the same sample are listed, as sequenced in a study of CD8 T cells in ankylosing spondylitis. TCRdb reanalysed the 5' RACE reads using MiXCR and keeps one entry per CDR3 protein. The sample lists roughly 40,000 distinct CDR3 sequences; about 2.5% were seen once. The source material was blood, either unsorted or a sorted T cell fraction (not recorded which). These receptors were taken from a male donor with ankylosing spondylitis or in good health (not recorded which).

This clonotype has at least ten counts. In DNA, the CDR3 is TGTGCCAGCAGCGTAGGACAGGCCAAAAACATTCAGTACTTC. Translation: CASSVGQAKNIQYF. The V and J genes are TRBV9 and TRBJ2-4; D might be TRBD1 (5 bases). Germline assignment: CDR1 SGDLS and CDR2 YYNGEE. This CDR3 contains 14 residues. Trimming cost V 0 bases and J 1 base, with 5 bases left between them.

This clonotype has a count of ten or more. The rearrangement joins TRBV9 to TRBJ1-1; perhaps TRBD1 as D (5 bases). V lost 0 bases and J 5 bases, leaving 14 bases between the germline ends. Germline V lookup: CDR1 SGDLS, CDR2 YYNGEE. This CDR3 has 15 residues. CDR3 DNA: TGTGCCAGCAGCGTAGATGTAAGGGGTGGGACTGAAGCTTTCTTT. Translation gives CASSVDVRGGTEAFF.

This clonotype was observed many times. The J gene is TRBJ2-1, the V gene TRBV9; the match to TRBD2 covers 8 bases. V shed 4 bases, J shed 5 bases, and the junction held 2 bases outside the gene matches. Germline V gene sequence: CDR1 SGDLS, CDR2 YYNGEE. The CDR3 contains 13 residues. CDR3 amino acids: CASSLGLDNEQFF. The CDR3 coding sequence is TGTGCCAGCAGCCTGGGACTAGACAATGAGCAGTTCTTC.